The T cell receptor beta chain under discussion was sequenced for a study of Ad26.COV2.S vaccination and SARS-CoV-2 variants. CDR3 length: 14 amino acids. V lost 2 bases and J lost 3; bases outside the gene matches: 1. CDR1 is LGHDT and CDR2 is YNNKEL in the germline V gene (reference sequence). Clones were sequenced by immunoSEQ multiplex PCR, and TCRdb holds only the in-frame ones, with some missing. The sample comprises some 480,000 clones, 87% of which are singletons, and 9.5% to 15% rests with the top ten. Treatment: approximately 18 received Ad26.COV2.S at low or high dose, single or two shots; about five received placebo; per-sample allocation not given. At day 63 after the first vaccine or placebo injection, samples were drawn.

Sequenced material: peripheral blood, taken in a trial of Ad26.COV2.S vaccine versus placebo. This rearrangement joins TRBV3-1 (or the pseudogene TRBV3-2) to TRBJ1-2; TRBD1 aligns across 9 bases. This clonotype was obtained from a person aged 18-65 years who received the Ad26.COV2.S COVID-19 vaccine or a placebo. CDR3 sequence (DNA): TGTGCCAGCAGCCAAAGGACAGGGGACTATGGCTACACCTTC. This translates into CASSQRTGDYGYTF.